Listed here is a single TCR beta chain. The antigen is undetermined. This specimen comes from a study of ipilimumab plus nivolumab after autologous stem cell transplantation. The repertoire was sequenced with immunoSEQ multiplex PCR; TCRdb's copy has only in-frame clones and lacks some. Here the sample spans around 3,500 clones, 75% to 95% being singletons. Starting 14 to 28 days after autologous transplant, ipilimumab 1 mg/kg was given. Trimming removed 3 bases at V and 1 base at J, with 6 bases between. The germline V gene has CDR1 SQVTM and CDR2 ANQGSEA. This CDR3 is built from 12 residues. Findings of the study overall: Authors suggest TCR repertoire, Treg phenotype and gut microbiota support further study.

This TCR was recovered from a male donor with multiple myeloma. The gene calls are TRBV29-1 and TRBJ2-5; TRBD1 is a possible D gene (5 bases). Here the sequenced sample was PBMCs, taken in a trial of ipilimumab plus nivolumab as post-transplant consolidation. The CDR3, as DNA: TGCAGCGTTGACAGGGCCCAAGAGACCCAGTACTTC. It is translated as CSVDRAQETQYF. The full variable domain, rest sourced from reference TRBV29-1 and TRBJ2-5, is SAVISQKPSRDICQRGTSLTIQCQVDSQVTMMFWYRQQPGQSLTLIATANQGSEATYESGFVIDKFPISRPNLTFSTLTVSNMSPEDSSIYLCSVDRAQETQYFGPGTRLLVL.